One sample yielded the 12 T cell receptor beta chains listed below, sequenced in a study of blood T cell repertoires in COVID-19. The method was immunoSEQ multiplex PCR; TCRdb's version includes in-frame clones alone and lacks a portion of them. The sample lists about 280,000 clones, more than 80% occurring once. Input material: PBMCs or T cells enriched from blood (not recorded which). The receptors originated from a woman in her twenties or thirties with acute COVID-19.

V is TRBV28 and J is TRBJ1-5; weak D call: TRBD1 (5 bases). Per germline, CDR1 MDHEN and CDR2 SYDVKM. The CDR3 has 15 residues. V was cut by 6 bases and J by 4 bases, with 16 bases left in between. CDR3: CASSQAGGGNQPQHF. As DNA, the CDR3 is TGTGCCAGCAGCCAAGCCGGGGGTGGTAATCAGCCCCAGCATTTT.

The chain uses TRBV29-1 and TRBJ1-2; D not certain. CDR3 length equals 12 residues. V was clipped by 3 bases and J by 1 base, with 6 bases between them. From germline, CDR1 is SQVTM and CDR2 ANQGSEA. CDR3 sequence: CSVDGFNYGYTF. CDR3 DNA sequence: TGCAGCGTTGACGGTTTTAACTATGGCTACACCTTC.

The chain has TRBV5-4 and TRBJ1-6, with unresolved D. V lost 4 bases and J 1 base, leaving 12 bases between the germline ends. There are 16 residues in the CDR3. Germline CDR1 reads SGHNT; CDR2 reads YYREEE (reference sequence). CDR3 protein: CASSPRMESYNSPLHF. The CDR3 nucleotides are TGTGCCAGCAGCCCTCGGATGGAGTCCTATAATTCACCCCTCCACTTT.

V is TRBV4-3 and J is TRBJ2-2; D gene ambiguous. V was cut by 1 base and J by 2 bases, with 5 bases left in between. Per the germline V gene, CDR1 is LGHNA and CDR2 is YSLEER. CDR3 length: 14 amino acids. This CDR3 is CASSQGLNTGELFF. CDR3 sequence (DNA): TGCGCCAGCAGCCAAGGGCTCAACACCGGGGAGCTGTTTTTT.

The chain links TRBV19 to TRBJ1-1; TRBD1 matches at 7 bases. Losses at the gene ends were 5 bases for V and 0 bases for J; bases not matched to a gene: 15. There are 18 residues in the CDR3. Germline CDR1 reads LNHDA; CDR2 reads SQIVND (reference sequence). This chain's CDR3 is CASSPPQGRVGMNTEAFF. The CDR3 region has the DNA TGTGCCAGTAGTCCGCCACAGGGGCGGGTTGGGATGAACACTGAAGCTTTCTTT.

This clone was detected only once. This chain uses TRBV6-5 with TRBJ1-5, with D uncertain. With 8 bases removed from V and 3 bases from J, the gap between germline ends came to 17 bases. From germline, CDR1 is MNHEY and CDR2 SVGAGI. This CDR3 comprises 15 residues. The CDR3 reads CASSMNPGPNQPQHF. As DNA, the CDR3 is TGTGCCAGCTCTATGAACCCAGGCCCCAATCAGCCCCAGCATTTT.

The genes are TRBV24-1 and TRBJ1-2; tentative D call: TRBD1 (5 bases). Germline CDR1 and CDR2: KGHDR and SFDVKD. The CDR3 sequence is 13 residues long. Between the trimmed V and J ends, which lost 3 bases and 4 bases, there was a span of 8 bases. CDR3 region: CATSDETVYGYTF. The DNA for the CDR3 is TGTGCCACCAGTGATGAGACAGTCTATGGCTACACCTTC.

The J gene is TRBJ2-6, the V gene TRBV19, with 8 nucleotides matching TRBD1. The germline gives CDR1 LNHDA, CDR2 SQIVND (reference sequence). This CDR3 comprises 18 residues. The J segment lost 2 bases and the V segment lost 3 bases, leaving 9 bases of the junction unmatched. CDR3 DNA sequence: TGTGCCAGTAGTATGCCGTCCTCAGGGGGCGCTGGGGCCAACGTCCTGACTTTC. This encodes CASSMPSSGGAGANVLTF.

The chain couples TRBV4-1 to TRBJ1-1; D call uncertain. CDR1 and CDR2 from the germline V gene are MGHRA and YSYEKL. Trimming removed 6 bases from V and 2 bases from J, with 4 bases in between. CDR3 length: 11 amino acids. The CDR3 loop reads CASRLNTEAFF. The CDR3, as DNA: TGCGCCAGCAGATTAAACACTGAAGCTTTCTTT.

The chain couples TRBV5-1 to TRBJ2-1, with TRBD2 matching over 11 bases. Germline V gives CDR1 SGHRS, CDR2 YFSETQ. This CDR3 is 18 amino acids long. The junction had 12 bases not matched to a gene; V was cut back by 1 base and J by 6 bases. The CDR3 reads CASSLFPTGTSGVNEQFF. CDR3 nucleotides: TGCGCCAGCAGCTTGTTTCCTACCGGGACTAGCGGAGTCAATGAGCAGTTCTTC. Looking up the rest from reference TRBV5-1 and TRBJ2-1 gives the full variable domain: KAGVTQTPRYLIKTRGQQVTLSCSPISGHRSVSWYQQTPGQGLQFLFEYFSETQRNKGNFPGRFSGRQFSNSRSEMNVSTLELGDSALYLCASSLFPTGTSGVNEQFFGPGTRLTVL.

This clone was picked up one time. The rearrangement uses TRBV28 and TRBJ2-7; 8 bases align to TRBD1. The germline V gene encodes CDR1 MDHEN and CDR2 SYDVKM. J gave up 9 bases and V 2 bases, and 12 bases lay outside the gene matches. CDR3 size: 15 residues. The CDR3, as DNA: TGTGCCAGCAGTTTAAGCAGGACAGGGACCCCCGGGCAGTACTTC. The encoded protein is CASSLSRTGTPGQYF.

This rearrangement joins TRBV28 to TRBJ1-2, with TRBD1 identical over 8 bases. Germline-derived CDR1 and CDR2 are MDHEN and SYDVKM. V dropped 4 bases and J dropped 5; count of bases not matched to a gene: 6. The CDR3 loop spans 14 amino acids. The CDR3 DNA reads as TGTGCCAGCAGTTCCCTGACAGGGGAATATGGCTACACCTTC. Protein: CASSSLTGEYGYTF.